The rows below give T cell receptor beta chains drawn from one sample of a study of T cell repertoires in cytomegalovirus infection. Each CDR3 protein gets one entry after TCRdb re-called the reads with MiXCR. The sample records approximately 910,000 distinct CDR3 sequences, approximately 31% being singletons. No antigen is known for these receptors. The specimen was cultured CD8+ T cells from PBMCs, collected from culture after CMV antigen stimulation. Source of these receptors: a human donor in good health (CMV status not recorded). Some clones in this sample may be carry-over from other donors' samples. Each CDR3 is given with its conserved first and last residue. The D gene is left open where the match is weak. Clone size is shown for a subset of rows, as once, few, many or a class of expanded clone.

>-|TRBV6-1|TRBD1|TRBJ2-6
CASSYGTGVIDVLTF
TGTGCCAGCAGTTATGGGACAGGGGTAATAGACGTCCTGACTTTC
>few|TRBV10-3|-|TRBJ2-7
CATSRDNAYEQYF
TGTGCCACCTCCCGGGACAACGCCTACGAGCAGTACTTC
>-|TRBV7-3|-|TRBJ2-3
CASSPLEGGGTDTQYF
TGTGCCAGCAGCCCATTGGAGGGGGGGGGCACAGATACGCAGTATTTT
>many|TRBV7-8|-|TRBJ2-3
CASSLPLREGPTDTQYF
TGTGCCAGCAGCTTACCGTTGCGAGAGGGTCCCACAGATACGCAGTATTTT
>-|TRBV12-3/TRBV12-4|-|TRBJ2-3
CASSLAEGQPNTDTQYF
TGTGCCAGCAGTTTAGCGGAGGGACAGCCTAACACAGATACGCAGTATTTT
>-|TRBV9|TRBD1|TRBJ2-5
CASSVGGQGYHETQYF
TGTGCCAGCAGCGTAGGGGGACAGGGTTACCACGAGACCCAGTACTTC
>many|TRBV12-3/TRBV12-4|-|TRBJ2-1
CASSTSGGGNEQFF
TGTGCCAGCAGTACCTCCGGAGGAGGCAATGAGCAGTTCTTC
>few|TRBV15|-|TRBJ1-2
CATSSDRFNYGYTF
TGTGCCACCAGCAGTGACAGGTTTAACTATGGCTACACCTTC
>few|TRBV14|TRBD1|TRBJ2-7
CASSQLLDRDDYEQYF
TGTGCCAGCAGCCAACTCTTGGACAGGGACGACTACGAGCAGTACTTC
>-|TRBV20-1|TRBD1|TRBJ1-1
CSASEGQEAFF
TGCAGTGCTAGTGAGGGACAGGAAGCTTTCTTT
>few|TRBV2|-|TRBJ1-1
CASSDGGRLLREAFF
TGTGCCAGCAGTGACGGGGGACGTCTTTTACGAGAAGCTTTCTTT
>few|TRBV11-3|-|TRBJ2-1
CASSLDYVENSYNEQFF
TGTGCCAGCAGCTTAGATTATGTCGAGAACTCCTACAATGAGCAGTTCTTC
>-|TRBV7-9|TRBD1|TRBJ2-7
CASSYVGTGLYEQYF
TGTGCCAGCAGTTACGTAGGGACAGGACTCTACGAGCAGTACTTC
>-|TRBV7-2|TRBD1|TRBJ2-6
CASRPQGQANVLTF
TGTGCCAGCAGACCACAGGGGCAGGCCAACGTCCTGACTTTC
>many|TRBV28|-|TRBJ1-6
CASSFLGGTPLHF
TGTGCCAGCAGTTTTTTAGGGGGGACACCCCTCCACTTT